A selection of T cell receptor beta chains follows, all from one sample in a study of T cell repertoires in cytomegalovirus infection. Each CDR3 protein is one row after TCRdb ran MiXCR on the reads. The sample includes about 490,000 distinct CDR3 sequences, approximately 15% of them seen just once. The sequenced sample was CD8+ T cells from PBMCs. The receptors come from a human donor in good health (CMV status not recorded). Some clones in this sample may be carry-over from other donors' samples. The CDR3 runs from the conserved cysteine through the conserved F or W. The D gene is left open where the match is weak. Clone size is shown for a subset of rows, as once, few, many or a class of expanded clone.

J gene,clone size,V gene,D gene,CDR3 DNA,CDR3 protein
TRBJ1-5,many,TRBV19,NA,TGTGCCAGTAGTCACAGGTTGGGGTATAGCAATCAGCCCCAGCATTTT,CASSHRLGYSNQPQHF
TRBJ1-1,few,TRBV14,NA,TGTGCCAGCAGCCCTCGACACTCCACTGAAGCTTTCTTT,CASSPRHSTEAFF
TRBJ2-3,many,TRBV12-3/TRBV12-4,NA,TGTGCCAGCAGCCCGAGGATAGATACGCAGTATTTT,CASSPRIDTQYF
TRBJ1-1,NA,TRBV7-8,NA,TGTGCCAGCAGCCCTAGTGGCGGGGGCACTTTAGCTTTCTTT,CASSPSGGGTLAFF
TRBJ1-6,many,TRBV5-1,NA,TGCGCCAGCAGCTCCATGACAAGACCCTATAATTCACCCCTCCACTTT,CASSSMTRPYNSPLHF
TRBJ1-2,NA,TRBV27,TRBD1,TGTGCCAGCAGTCCCGGACAGGGACAAGGCTACACCTTC,CASSPGQGQGYTF
TRBJ2-3,many,TRBV7-3,TRBD2,TGTGCCAGCAGCTTACGACTAGCGGGGGTGGGAGATACGCAGTATTTT,CASSLRLAGVGDTQYF
TRBJ1-2,NA,TRBV9,NA,TGTGCCAGCAGCGTAGCTGGTACAGGCTATGGCTACACCTTC,CASSVAGTGYGYTF
TRBJ1-5,many,TRBV7-6,NA,TGTGCCAGCAGCCCGGGGAACTCGGTGGGTCAGCCCCAGCATTTT,CASSPGNSVGQPQHF
TRBJ1-6,many,TRBV11-2,NA,TGTGCCAGCAGCTTAGACCCGGGCCCGGGGGGTTATTCACCCCTCCACTTT,CASSLDPGPGGYSPLHF
TRBJ1-1,many,TRBV7-6,NA,TGTGCCAGCAGCCCACCAATCCGCCTTCTGAACACTGAAGCTTTCTTT,CASSPPIRLLNTEAFF
TRBJ2-2,NA,TRBV10-3,NA,TGTGCCATCAGTGAGAGATTTGGGGGCGGGAACACCGGGGAGCTGTTTTTT,CAISERFGGGNTGELFF
TRBJ1-2,NA,TRBV2,NA,TGTGCCAGCAGTGAAACAGCTAACTATGGCTACACCTTC,CASSETANYGYTF
TRBJ1-2,NA,TRBV19,NA,TGTGCTGCGGAGGGAAGTAACTATGGCTACACCTTC,CAAEGSNYGYTF
TRBJ2-1,few,TRBV7-2,TRBD2,TGTGCCAGCAGCTTGACTAGCGGGAGGATCGATGAGCAGTTCTTC,CASSLTSGRIDEQFF
TRBJ2-1,NA,TRBV5-1,TRBD2,TGCGCCAGCAGCTTGGTTGGCGGGGGGGCCTTCTATGAGCAGTTCTTC,CASSLVGGGAFYEQFF
TRBJ1-4,many,TRBV7-9,NA,TGTGCCAGCAGCTTAGCGGAATACGTGTTTTTT,CASSLAEYVFF
TRBJ2-7,many,TRBV4-1,TRBD1,TGCGCCAGCAGCGTGACAGGGGACAGCCTCTCCTACGAGCAGTACTTC,CASSVTGDSLSYEQYF
TRBJ2-3,once,TRBV10-3,TRBD1,TGTGCCATCAGTGAGTCCTCCTTGACAGGGACCAGCACAGATACGCAGTATTTT,CAISESSLTGTSTDTQYF
TRBJ2-3,many,TRBV19,NA,TGTGCCAGTAGTGGGGCTAGCCTTAGCGATACGCAGTATTTT,CASSGASLSDTQYF
TRBJ2-1,NA,TRBV11-2,NA,TGTGCAAGCAGCTACTTAGTCGTGGACGAATACAATGAGCAGTTCTTC,CASSYLVVDEYNEQFF
TRBJ1-2,many,TRBV7-9,TRBD1,TGTGCCAGCAGCTCCCGGGACAGGGTGATGGCAGGCTACACCTTC,CASSSRDRVMAGYTF
TRBJ1-2,NA,TRBV24-1,NA,TGTGCCACCAGTGATCCGCCTGCGGACGGGGGCGCCTATGGCTACACCTTC,CATSDPPADGGAYGYTF
TRBJ2-2,NA,TRBV19,NA,TGTGCCAGTAGTCTACAGGCCAACACCGGGGAGCTGTTTTTT,CASSLQANTGELFF
TRBJ2-3,few,TRBV6-1,TRBD2,TGTGCCAGCACCCGACTAGCGGTCAGCACAGATACGCAGTATTTT,CASTRLAVSTDTQYF
TRBJ2-7,NA,TRBV9,TRBD1,TGTGCCAGCAGCGTAGCCGGGGACAGGGTAAACGAGCAGTACTTC,CASSVAGDRVNEQYF
TRBJ1-2,NA,TRBV5-6,NA,TGTGCCAGCAGCCCCCGCGGAACCTATGGCTACACCTTC,CASSPRGTYGYTF
TRBJ2-1,NA,TRBV20-1,NA,TGCAGTGCTACCTCAACCCCCGGGACGGGATACAATGAGCAGTTCTTC,CSATSTPGTGYNEQFF
TRBJ2-1,NA,TRBV24-1,TRBD2,TGTGCCACCAGTGTCGTAGCGGGAGGGAAGAACAATGAGCAGTTCTTC,CATSVVAGGKNNEQFF
TRBJ1-4,many,TRBV28,NA,TGTGCCAGCAGTTTCCCCTCGACAGGACGAGGGGAAAAACTGTTTTTT,CASSFPSTGRGEKLFF
TRBJ2-2,many,TRBV2,NA,TGTGCCAGCAGTGAAGCTTCACTAGTCTCGGGCACCGGGGAGCTGTTTTTT,CASSEASLVSGTGELFF
TRBJ2-7,NA,TRBV2,NA,TGTGCCAGCCTCAGCAGGGATAATGAGCAGTACTTC,CASLSRDNEQYF
TRBJ2-1,NA,TRBV5-1,TRBD2,TGCGCCAGCGGTGGGAGGGGAAACTACAATGAGCAGTTCTTC,CASGGRGNYNEQFF
TRBJ2-1,many,TRBV28,TRBD2,TGTGCCAGCACCTCGGCACGGGAGGGCCCAGGCAATGAGCAGTTCTTC,CASTSAREGPGNEQFF
TRBJ2-5,NA,TRBV7-9,TRBD2,TGTGCCAGCAGCCCGGACGGACTAGCGGACCAAGAGACCCAGTACTTC,CASSPDGLADQETQYF
TRBJ2-7,NA,TRBV14,NA,TGTGCCAGCAGCCAAGAAGGTCATTCCTACGAGCAGTACTTC,CASSQEGHSYEQYF
TRBJ2-1,few,TRBV19,NA,TGTGCCAGTAGTCTCCTACCTCAGGGGGGGTATTCGGATGAGCAGTTCTTC,CASSLLPQGGYSDEQFF
TRBJ2-1,many,TRBV7-9,TRBD2,TGTGCCAGCAGCTTAGCCCGGGGGGGAGGGACTAGCGGGAGACCCTCCTACAATGAGCAGTTCTTC,CASSLARGGGTSGRPSYNEQFF
TRBJ2-7,NA,TRBV11-2,TRBD2,TGTGCCAGCAGCGAGGGACTAGCGGGGGATTACGAGCAGTACTTC,CASSEGLAGDYEQYF
TRBJ1-1,many,TRBV10-3,NA,TGTGCCATAGCGGGAGGTTTGAACGGGGAGGGGAAGACTGAAGCTTTCTTT,CAIAGGLNGEGKTEAFF
TRBJ2-1,many,TRBV11-3,NA,TGTGCCAGCACCGTCGAACGGGTCTGGGGCAATGAGCAGTTCTTC,CASTVERVWGNEQFF
TRBJ1-5,many,TRBV12-3/TRBV12-4,NA,TGTGCCAGCAGTTTGGAAAGGGGCTTGGGCAATCAGCCCCAGCATTTT,CASSLERGLGNQPQHF
TRBJ1-2,few,TRBV9,NA,TGTGCCAGCAGCGCTCAAGATCGCCCTAACTATGGCTACACCTTC,CASSAQDRPNYGYTF
TRBJ1-2,many,TRBV5-4,TRBD1,TGTGCCAGCAGCCAACCGACAGGGTACAGCTATGGCTACACCTTC,CASSQPTGYSYGYTF
TRBJ1-1,NA,TRBV11-2,TRBD1,TGTGCCAGCAGCCCCTGGACAGGGGCCGAATCGTTGAACACTGAAGCTTTCTTT,CASSPWTGAESLNTEAFF
TRBJ2-1,NA,TRBV29-1,TRBD1,TGCAGCGTTCCAGGGACAGACCTCTACAATGAGCAGTTCTTC,CSVPGTDLYNEQFF
TRBJ1-1,many,TRBV27,NA,TGTGCCAGCAGTTTAGGACAGAAAAGCAACACTGAAGCTTTCTTT,CASSLGQKSNTEAFF
TRBJ2-7,NA,TRBV28,NA,TGTGCCAGCAGTCCTTCGGAGGCATTCGAGCAGTACTTC,CASSPSEAFEQYF
TRBJ2-1,NA,TRBV12-5,NA,TGTGCTAGTGGTTTCGAGGCAGGGTTCGGTGTCTCCGAAAATGAGCAGTTCTTC,CASGFEAGFGVSENEQFF
TRBJ2-2,many,TRBV6-5,TRBD2,TGTGCCAGCAGTACCCTAATAGCGGGAGGCGGCACCGGGGAGCTGTTTTTT,CASSTLIAGGGTGELFF
TRBJ2-3,many,TRBV10-3,NA,TGTGCCATCAGTGAGTCGAGATTCTCTAGCACAGATACGCAGTATTTT,CAISESRFSSTDTQYF
TRBJ1-2,NA,TRBV6-5,TRBD1,TGTGCCACCGGGACAGGCCTGAGCGGTGGCTACACCTTC,CATGTGLSGGYTF
TRBJ2-1,many,TRBV5-1,TRBD2,TGCGCCAGCAGCGGGGGACTAGCGGGAGTAGGGAATGAGCAGTTCTTC,CASSGGLAGVGNEQFF
TRBJ2-1,many,TRBV7-3,NA,TGTGCCAGCAGCTTAAAAGGGGGACCCTACAATGAGCAGTTCTTC,CASSLKGGPYNEQFF
TRBJ2-1,many,TRBV6-1,TRBD1,TGTGCCAGCAGTGAAACGCCCAGGGGGCTTGGGGATGAGCAGTTCTTC,CASSETPRGLGDEQFF
TRBJ2-1,few,TRBV29-1,TRBD2,TGCAGCGTTGAAACTAGCGAGTCCTACAATGAGCAGTTCTTC,CSVETSESYNEQFF
TRBJ2-3,few,TRBV12-3/TRBV12-4,TRBD1,TGTGCCAGCAGCGACGGACAGGGAGTCGCCGATACGCAGTATTTT,CASSDGQGVADTQYF
TRBJ2-1,many,TRBV7-3,TRBD2,TGTGCCAGCAGCGTGGAAGCGGGGGGGTACAATGAGCAGTTCTTC,CASSVEAGGYNEQFF